The source of this T cell receptor (beta chain) is a study of cytomegalovirus exposure and HLA in healthy donors. Study context: An analysis done earlier identified 117 million unique TCR beta sequences from about 180 million T cells.

Notes on the study in general: Most sequenced TCRs were rare (though some public TCRs occurred in many donors). According to a later analysis, most TCR beta chains associated with CMV appeared HLA-restricted. In a later analysis, specific HLA alleles were associated with some 16,000 TCR beta sequences at a 0.05 false discovery rate.

Germline V gene lookup returns CDR1 SGHNT and CDR2 YYREEE (reference sequence). The CDR3 extends over 14 amino acids. The PCR was carried out with 60 Vbeta primers and 13 Jbeta primers. Here immunoSEQ multiplex PCR was the method, and the copy in TCRdb shows in-frame clones only, minus some. The sample includes around 140,000 clones, roughly 71% seen only once; the top ten take around 7%. Worth noting for this clone: Its cognate antigen is unknown. The germline gene is not matched at one end of the junction; a read error may be the cause.

The receptor comes from a man aged 25 to 45 in good health and CMV-seronegative. The chain uses TRBV5-4 and TRBJ2-7; 7 positions agree with TRBD1. The sample taken for sequencing was PBMCs. CDR3 bases: TGTGCCAGCAGCGGAAGGGACAGCTCCCACGAGCAGTACTTC. Amino acids: CASSGRDSSHEQYF.